This T cell receptor (beta chain) came from a study of blood T cell repertoires in COVID-19 (dated by TCRdb to 2020 to 2021). As for the study more broadly: The collaborator samples originated in the United States, Italy and Spain and spanned the acute and convalescent phases of COVID-19. Deeply sampled blood TCRbeta repertoires from subjects exposed to, actively infected with, or recovered from COVID-19 were included in the dataset. Where available, HLA class I and class II types were taken from metadata supplied by the sample provider and were not determined by assay-based typing. The prospective study material was composed of cDNA or gDNA derived from T cells, B-cell-depleted T cells, or PBMCs. The samples were drawn from the first 160 participants of the ongoing ImmuneRACE study and from 1,254 subjects provided by 6 global collaborators. The repertoires were released in a freely available public database meant as a resource for research on the immune response to SARS-CoV-2. Sample metadata almost always included a de-identified subject ID, COVID-19 status, age in years and sex.

Trimming at the junction amounts to 0 bases on V and 0 bases on J, and the germline ends lie 13 bases apart. The germline V gene yields SGHDT for CDR1 and YYEEEE for CDR2. Counted from cysteine to phenylalanine, this CDR3 has 17 amino acids. This entry keeps only the CDR3 DNA: 51 bases, framed from base 1. This clone was detected once. The target of this receptor is not known. Base qualities are not at hand, and no much larger clone is one base apart. General findings and caveats noted by the study authors: How much clinical and demographic metadata was included differed by source and by participant, and the metadata was provided uncurated.

Each collaborating institution followed its own protocols to collect whole blood in K2EDTA tubes. For TCRbeta analysis, collaborator samples were shipped as frozen whole blood, as isolated PBMCs, or as DNA extracted from either sample type. TCRbeta CDR3 regions were amplified from genomic DNA using the immunoSEQ Assay, a bias-controlled multiplex PCR. On the authors' methods: Within the assay, amplification of reference gene primers was used to estimate how many nucleated cells each sample contained. Sequence reads were collapsed and filtered to measure the absolute abundance of every unique TCRbeta CDR3 rearrangement. For each sample, productive Simpson clonality was calculated by taking the square root of Simpson's diversity index across productive rearrangements. The table comes from immuneACCESS by way of TCRdb, which keeps in-frame sequences with V and J called. Part of the clones is missing from these tables; in studies checked, under half for an unresolved V gene and the rest for unknown reasons. V, J and clone size derive from that table, while D and trimming were established from the DNA sequence. The sample data list around 83,000 clones, and 70% to 90% of these were observed just once. Of the sample, around 15% is held by the ten largest clones.

The sequenced sample consisted of peripheral blood. This clonotype was obtained from a woman in her sixties or seventies with acute or convalescent COVID-19. This sequence uses TRBV5-6 and TRBJ2-1, with TRBD2 perhaps the D gene, on 6 matching bases. The CDR3 protein: CASSLGPGRGSYNEQFF. The bases are TGTGCCAGCAGCTTGGGTCCGGGGCGGGGCTCCTACAATGAGCAGTTCTTC.